The 24 T cell receptor beta chains below were found in one sample sequenced in a study of CD8 T cells in Susac syndrome. Random-hexamer reverse transcription was applied to about 0.5 to 1 ug RNA. TCRdb processed the immunoSEQ multiplex PCR reads anew with MiXCR; each CDR3 protein has one entry. The table lists 150,000 to 200,000 distinct CDR3 sequences, about 90% of them singletons. Sequencing used CD4+ T cells from PBMCs. The receptor source for this set is a human donor in good health.

V gene TRBV20-1 combines with J gene TRBJ2-5; 8 bases align to TRBD2. Unmatched junction bases numbered 8, after V lost 6 bases and J lost 5 bases. Germline V gives CDR1 DFQATT, CDR2 SNEGSKA (reference sequence). The CDR3 runs to 13 residues. CDR3 nucleotides: TGCAGTGCGAGACGGGGGGGCGAGGAGACCCAGTACTTC. Translating it yields CSARRGGEETQYF.

The V and J genes are TRBV5-6 and TRBJ2-1; TRBD2 matches 7 bases. CDR1 and CDR2 (germline): SGHDT, YYEEEE. CDR3 length equals 12 residues. The V and J ends lost 7 bases and 7 bases, in that order; junction bases with no gene match: 5. The CDR3 loop is CASEGSGNEQFF. In nucleotides, the CDR3 is TGTGCCAGCGAAGGTAGCGGGAATGAGCAGTTCTTC.

The gene calls are TRBV5-4 and TRBJ2-5; 11 bases are a match to TRBD1. The CDR3 extends over 18 amino acids. The germline V gene has CDR1 SGHNT and CDR2 YYREEE (reference sequence). Trimming at V came to 0 bases and at J to 1 base, leaving 8 bases not matched to a gene. This CDR3 is CASSLAKQGTGGQETQYF. The CDR3 region has the DNA TGTGCCAGCAGCTTGGCCAAACAAGGGACAGGGGGCCAAGAGACCCAGTACTTC.

V usage is TRBV4-3 and J usage is TRBJ1-1, with 7 nucleotides matching TRBD1. V lost 2 bases to trimming and J lost 5 bases; unmatched junction nucleotides: 2. Germline CDR1 reads LGHNA; CDR2 reads YSLEER. The CDR3 length is 13 residues. The CDR3 DNA sequence: TGCGCCAGCAGCCAATTACAGGGGACTGAAGCTTTCTTT. Translation gives CASSQLQGTEAFF.

V and J are TRBV7-9 and TRBJ1-2; D is uncertain. There are 15 residues in the CDR3. Trimming stripped 1 base from V and 8 bases from J, with 17 bases between. In germline, CDR1 is SEHNR, CDR2 FQNEAQ (reference sequence). The DNA of the CDR3 is TGTGCCAGCAGCTTAGAGGCAAGCAACCCCATAGGCTACACCTTC. This gives the protein CASSLEASNPIGYTF.

The rearrangement joins TRBV3-1 to TRBJ2-5; unclear D gene. This CDR3 spans 13 amino acids. Germline V gene data show CDR1 as LGHDT and CDR2 as YNNKEL (reference sequence). V shed 4 bases and J shed 7 bases, with 13 bases lying between them. CDR3 sequence reads: CASSPWPLGTQYF. In DNA form, the CDR3 reads TGTGCCAGCAGCCCGTGGCCCCTAGGGACCCAGTACTTC.

V and J are TRBV27 and TRBJ1-1, with TRBD1 matching 7 bases. CDR1 and CDR2 from the germline V gene are MNHEY and SMNVEV (reference sequence). The length of the CDR3 is 9 residues. CDR3 DNA: TGTGGGTCCGGACAGGACGGTTTCTTT. This translates into CGSGQDGFF.

Points on this clonotype: An end of the junction does not agree with germline; a read error may underlie this. CDR3 protein: CASSSTGGNTEAFF. The CDR3 bases are TGTGCCAGCAGCTCGACAGGGGGTAACACTGAAGCTTTCTTT. J is TRBJ1-1 and V is TRBV5-1, with 9 positions matching TRBD1. Germline CDR1 reads SGHRS; CDR2 reads YFSETQ. This CDR3 comprises 14 residues.

This chain uses TRBV25-1 with TRBJ1-2; 8 nucleotides agree with TRBD1. Germline CDR1 and CDR2: MGHDK and SYGVNS. The CDR3 is made up of 14 amino acids. The trim removed 5 bases at V and 2 bases at J, leaving 4 bases unmatched. CDR3 in amino acids: CASSRTGGNYGYTF. The CDR3 DNA follows: TGTGCCAGCAGTAGAACAGGGGGGAACTATGGCTACACCTTC.

J is TRBJ2-7 and V is TRBV28; 7 bases match TRBD1. J lost 3 bases, V lost 5 bases, and 10 bases had no gene match. Germline lookup yields CDR1 MDHEN and CDR2 SYDVKM. The CDR3 is made up of 15 amino acids. The DNA for the CDR3 is TGTGCCAGCAGTCCGCCGGGACAGCCGTTCTACGAGCAGTACTTC. Its translation is CASSPPGQPFYEQYF.

The V call is TRBV19, the J call TRBJ1-2; unclear D gene. The ends were cut back, 2 bases at V and 3 bases at J, with 4 bases in the middle. Per germline, CDR1 LNHDA and CDR2 SQIVND (reference sequence). The CDR3 extends over 12 amino acids. CDR3: CASSIYDYGYTF. The CDR3 nucleotides read TGTGCCAGTAGTATATATGACTATGGCTACACCTTC.

This clonotype appeared once. The gene calls are TRBV12-3 or TRBV12-4 and TRBJ2-3; 8 bases match TRBD1. J lost 4 bases, V lost 4 bases, and 4 bases had no gene match. The CDR3 is 14 residues long. The CDR3 protein is CASSWTGSPDTQYF. DNA for the CDR3: TGTGCCAGCAGTTGGACAGGGAGCCCAGATACGCAGTATTTT.

This clonotype has just one count. The CDR3 DNA follows: TGTGCCAGCAGCTCCGGGACGGATAACACTGAAGCTTTCTTT. It codes for CASSSGTDNTEAFF. The chain uses TRBV7-2 and TRBJ1-1; TRBD1 might be the D (5 bases). Germline V gene lookup returns CDR1 SGHTA and CDR2 FQGNSA. This CDR3 is built from 14 residues. V was trimmed by 4 bases and J by 2 bases, leaving 11 bases between them.

The V and J genes are TRBV3-1 and TRBJ1-5, with a possible D match to TRBD1 (5 bases). The CDR3 totals 16 residues. V lost 1 base to trimming and J lost 0 bases, with 10 bases between them. The germline CDR1 and CDR2 sequences are LGHDT and YNNKEL (reference sequence). CDR3 region: CASSQGGTVSNQPQHF. CDR3 coding DNA: TGTGCCAGCAGCCAAGGGGGGACGGTTAGCAATCAGCCCCAGCATTTT.

This chain connects TRBV2 to TRBJ2-2; 7 bases map to TRBD1. The ends lost 6 bases at V and 3 bases at J; junction bases unmatched: 4. The CDR3 spans 14 residues. CDR1 and CDR2 (germline): SNHLY, FYNNEI. CDR3 bases: TGTGCCAGCAGCTCGGGACAGTACACCGGGGAGCTGTTTTTT. This translates into CASSSGQYTGELFF.

J is TRBJ2-5 and V is TRBV10-3; 9 bases align to TRBD2. V trimming: 4 bases; J trimming: 5 bases; junction bases outside the gene matches: 5. Germline CDR1 and CDR2: ENHRY and SYGVKD. This CDR3 contains 14 residues. This CDR3 is CAISGPTSGETQYF. CDR3 DNA sequence: TGTGCCATCAGTGGACCAACTAGCGGGGAGACCCAGTACTTC.

This chain links TRBV6-5 with TRBJ1-4; TRBD1 might be the D (5 bases). V was shortened by 6 bases and J by 0 bases, with 8 bases between the two germline ends. The CDR3 has 14 residues. Germline V gene sequence: CDR1 MNHEY, CDR2 SVGAGI. The CDR3, as DNA: TGTGCCAGCAGGGGGGTTGCAACTAATGAAAAACTGTTTTTT. Its protein is CASRGVATNEKLFF.

V usage is TRBV6-6 and J usage is TRBJ2-2; D gene uncertain. The V gene's germline CDR1 is MNHNY and CDR2 SVGAGI (reference sequence). V was pared by 0 bases and J by 0 bases, with 8 bases between. The CDR3 contains 16 residues. CDR3 region: CASSYSLATNTGELFF. The CDR3 nucleotides are TGTGCCAGCAGTTACTCGTTGGCTACGAACACCGGGGAGCTGTTTTTT.

The chain carries TRBV5-4 and TRBJ2-4; TRBD1 matches at 10 bases. CDR3 length equals 14 residues. The J segment lost 7 bases and the V segment lost 2 bases, leaving 3 bases of the junction unmatched. Per the germline V gene, CDR1 is SGHNT and CDR2 is YYREEE (reference sequence). In DNA form, the CDR3 reads TGTGCCAGCAGCTTTCCGGGACAGGGGAACATTCAGTACTTC. Translated, it gives CASSFPGQGNIQYF.

The V and J genes are TRBV10-2 and TRBJ1-2; tentatively, D is TRBD1 (6 bases). V dropped 2 bases and J dropped 3 bases, with 7 bases sitting between them. Germline CDR1 reads WSHSY; CDR2 reads SAAADI. The CDR3 has 13 amino acids. The CDR3 DNA reads as TGCGCCAGCAGTGAGCAGGGGCACTATGGCTACACCTTC. This translates into CASSEQGHYGYTF.

This chain joins TRBV6-2 or TRBV6-3 and TRBJ2-7, with D hard to call. Trimming took off 5 bases at V and 0 bases at J, with 5 bases between the two ends. Germline CDR1 and CDR2: MNHEY and SVGEGT. The CDR3 spans 12 residues. The CDR3 sequence: CASSDNSYEQYF. CDR3 coding DNA: TGTGCCAGCAGTGATAACTCCTACGAGCAGTACTTC.

The chain is built from TRBV20-1 and TRBJ2-7; the D is unclear. Looked up from germline, CDR1 is DFQATT and CDR2 is SNEGSKA (reference sequence). This CDR3 has 12 amino acids. V was pared by 6 bases and J by 0 bases, with 9 bases between. This CDR3 is CSATTRSYEQYF. The CDR3 DNA is TGCAGTGCGACGACCCGCTCCTACGAGCAGTACTTC.

This clonotype was observed a single time. The rearrangement uses TRBV29-1 and TRBJ2-3; tentative D call: TRBD2 (6 bases). The CDR3 covers 16 residues. Germline V gene lookup returns CDR1 SQVTM and CDR2 ANQGSEA. The V end was cut by 0 bases, the J end by 1 base, with 14 bases between. CDR3 coding DNA: TGCAGCGTTGAAGATCCCCCCGGGGGTGGCACAGATACGCAGTATTTT. It encodes CSVEDPPGGGTDTQYF.

This sequence joins TRBV5-4 and TRBJ2-5; D not resolved. Germline values: CDR1 SGHNT, CDR2 YYREEE (reference sequence). CDR3 size: 13 residues. With 1 base removed from V and 5 bases from J, the gap between germline ends came to 9 bases. CDR3 bases: TGTGCCAGCAGCTTGAAGTTCGGGGAGACCCAGTACTTC. This codes for CASSLKFGETQYF.